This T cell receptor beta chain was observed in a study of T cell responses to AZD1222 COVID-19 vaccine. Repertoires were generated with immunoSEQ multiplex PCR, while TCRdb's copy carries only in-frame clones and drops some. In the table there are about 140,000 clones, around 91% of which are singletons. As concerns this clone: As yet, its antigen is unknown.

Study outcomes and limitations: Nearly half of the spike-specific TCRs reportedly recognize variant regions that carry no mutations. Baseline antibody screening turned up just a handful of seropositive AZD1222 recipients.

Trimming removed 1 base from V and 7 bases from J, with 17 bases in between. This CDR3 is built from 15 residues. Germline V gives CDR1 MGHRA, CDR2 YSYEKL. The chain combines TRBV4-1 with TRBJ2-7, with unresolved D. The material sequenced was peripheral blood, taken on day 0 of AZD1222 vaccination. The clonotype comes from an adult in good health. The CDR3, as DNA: TGCGCCAGCAGCCAAGCGTCGGTCCAAACACGGGAGCAGTACTTC. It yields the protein CASSQASVQTREQYF.